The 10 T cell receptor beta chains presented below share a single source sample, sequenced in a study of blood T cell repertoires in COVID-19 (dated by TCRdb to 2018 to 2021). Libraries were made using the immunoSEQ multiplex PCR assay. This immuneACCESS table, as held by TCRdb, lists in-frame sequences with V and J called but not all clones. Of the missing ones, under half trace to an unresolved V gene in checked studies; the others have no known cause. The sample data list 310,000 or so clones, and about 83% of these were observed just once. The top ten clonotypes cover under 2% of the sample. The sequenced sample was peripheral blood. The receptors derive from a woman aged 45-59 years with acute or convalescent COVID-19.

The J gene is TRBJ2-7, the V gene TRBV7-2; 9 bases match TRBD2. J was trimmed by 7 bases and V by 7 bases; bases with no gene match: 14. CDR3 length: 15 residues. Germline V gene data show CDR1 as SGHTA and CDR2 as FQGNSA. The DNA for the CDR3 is TGTGCCAGCACCTCCGTGGTAGCGGGAGTTCGGGAGCAGTACTTC. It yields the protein CASTSVVAGVREQYF.

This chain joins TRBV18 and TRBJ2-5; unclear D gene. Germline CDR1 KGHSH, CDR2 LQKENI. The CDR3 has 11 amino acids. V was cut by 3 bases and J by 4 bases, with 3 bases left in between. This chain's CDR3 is CASSPLETQYF. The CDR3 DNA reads TGTGCCAGCTCACCCTTAGAGACCCAGTACTTC.

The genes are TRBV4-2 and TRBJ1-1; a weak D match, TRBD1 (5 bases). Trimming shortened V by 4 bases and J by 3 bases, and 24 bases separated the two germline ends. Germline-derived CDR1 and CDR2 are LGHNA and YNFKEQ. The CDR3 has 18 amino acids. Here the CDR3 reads CASSRGGGGAPWDTEAFF. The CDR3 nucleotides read TGTGCCAGCAGCCGGGGAGGTGGAGGGGCCCCGTGGGACACTGAAGCTTTCTTT.

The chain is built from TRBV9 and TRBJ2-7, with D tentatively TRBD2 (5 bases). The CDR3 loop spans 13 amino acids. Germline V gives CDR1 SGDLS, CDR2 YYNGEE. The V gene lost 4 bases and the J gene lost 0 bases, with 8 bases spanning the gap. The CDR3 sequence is CASSPRDSYEQYF. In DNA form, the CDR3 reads TGTGCCAGCAGCCCCCGGGACTCCTACGAGCAGTACTTC.

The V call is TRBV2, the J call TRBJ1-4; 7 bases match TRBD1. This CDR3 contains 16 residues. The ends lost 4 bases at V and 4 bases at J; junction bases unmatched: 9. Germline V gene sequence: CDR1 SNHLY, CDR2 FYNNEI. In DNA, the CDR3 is TGTGCCAGCAGTGCCCCACCGGGACAGCTTAATGAAAAACTGTTTTTT. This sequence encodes CASSAPPGQLNEKLFF.

CDR3 residues: CASSPLIGGNTEAFF. The CDR3 DNA sequence: TGTGCCAGCAGCCCACTCATAGGGGGGAACACTGAAGCTTTCTTT. The chain joins TRBV7-2 to TRBJ1-1; a weak D match, TRBD1 (6 bases). V was pared by 5 bases and J by 1 base, with 14 bases between. The V gene's germline CDR1 is SGHTA and CDR2 FQGNSA. CDR3 length: 15 residues. Full variable domain (remainder filled in from reference TRBV7-2 and TRBJ1-1): GAGVSQSPSNKVTEKGKDVELRCDPISGHTALYWYRQSLGQGLEFLIYFQGNSAPDKSGLPSDRFSAERTGGSVSTLTIQRTQQEDSAVYLCASSPLIGGNTEAFFGQGTRLTVV.

Written as DNA, the CDR3 is TGTGCCAGCAGCTCGGGTGCCATGAACACCGGGGAGCTGTTTTTT. It encodes CASSSGAMNTGELFF. This chain uses TRBV7-2 with TRBJ2-2; D gene unclear. Germline lookup yields CDR1 SGHTA and CDR2 FQGNSA. The CDR3 is made up of 15 amino acids. The germline V and J ends were trimmed by 4 bases and 1 base, with 10 bases remaining between them.

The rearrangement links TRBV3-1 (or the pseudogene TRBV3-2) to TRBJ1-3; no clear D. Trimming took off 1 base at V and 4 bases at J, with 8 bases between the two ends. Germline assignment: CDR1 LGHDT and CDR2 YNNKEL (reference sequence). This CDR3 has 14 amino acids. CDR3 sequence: CASSQGVGGNTIYF. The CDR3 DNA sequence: TGTGCCAGCAGCCAAGGCGTGGGCGGAAACACCATATATTTT.

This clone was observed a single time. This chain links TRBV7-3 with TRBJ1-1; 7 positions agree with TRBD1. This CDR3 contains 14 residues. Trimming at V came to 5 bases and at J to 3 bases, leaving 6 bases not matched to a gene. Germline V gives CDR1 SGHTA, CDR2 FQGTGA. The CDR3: CASSAGTADTEAFF. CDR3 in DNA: TGTGCCAGCAGCGCCGGGACAGCGGACACTGAAGCTTTCTTT.

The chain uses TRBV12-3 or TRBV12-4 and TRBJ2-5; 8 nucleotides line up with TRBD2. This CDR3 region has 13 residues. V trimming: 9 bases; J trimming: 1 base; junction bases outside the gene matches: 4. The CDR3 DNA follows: TGTGCCAGTCTACTAGCGGCCCAAGAGACCCAGTACTTC. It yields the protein CASLLAAQETQYF.